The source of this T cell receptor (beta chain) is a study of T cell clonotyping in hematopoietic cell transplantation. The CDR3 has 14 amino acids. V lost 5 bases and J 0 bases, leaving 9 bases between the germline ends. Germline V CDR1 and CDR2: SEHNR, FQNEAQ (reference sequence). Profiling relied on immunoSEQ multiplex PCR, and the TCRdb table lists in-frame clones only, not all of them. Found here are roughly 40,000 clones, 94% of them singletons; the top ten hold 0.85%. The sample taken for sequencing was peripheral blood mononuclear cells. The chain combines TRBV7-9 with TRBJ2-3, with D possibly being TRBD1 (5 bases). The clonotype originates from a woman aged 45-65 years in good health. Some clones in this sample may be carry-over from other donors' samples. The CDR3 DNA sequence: TGTGCCAGCAGCCGAGACAGCAGCACAGATACGCAGTATTTT. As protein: CASSRDSSTDTQYF.